These 10 T cell receptor beta chains share one sample of origin, sequenced in a study of cytomegalovirus exposure and HLA in healthy donors. The PCR employed 60 Vbeta primers together with 13 Jbeta primers. Profiled with immunoSEQ multiplex PCR; TCRdb holds only in-frame clones, not every one. This table has about 140,000 clones, about 76% appearing once. What was sequenced was PBMCs. The receptors derive from a female donor in good health and CMV-seronegative.

The genes are TRBV12-5 and TRBJ2-4; the match to TRBD1 covers 7 bases. This CDR3 comprises 16 residues. The V and J ends lost 6 bases and 0 bases, in that order; junction bases with no gene match: 8. The V gene's germline CDR1 is LGHNT and CDR2 FRNRAP. The CDR3 spells CASGWTGDIAKNIQYF. For the CDR3, the DNA is TGTGCTAGTGGCTGGACAGGAGATATAGCCAAAAACATTCAGTACTTC.

This clone was detected only a few times. This chain connects TRBV4-1 to TRBJ2-7; 7 positions agree with TRBD2. Trimming at V came to 4 bases and at J to 4 bases, leaving 10 bases not matched to a gene. The germline gives CDR1 MGHRA, CDR2 YSYEKL. There are 15 residues in the CDR3. CDR3 loop: CASSPGTTAYYEQYF. CDR3 nucleotides: TGCGCCAGCAGCCCCGGGACTACCGCCTATTACGAGCAGTACTTC.

The V and J genes are TRBV5-1 and TRBJ2-5; TRBD2 agrees at 7 bases. With V trimmed by 4 bases and J by 4 bases, 7 bases remained unmatched. CDR1 is SGHRS, CDR2 YFSETQ, per germline. The length of the CDR3 is 14 residues. The DNA of the CDR3 is TGCGCCAGCAGCCTGGGGGGGGGAGGAGAGACCCAGTACTTC. Translated, it gives CASSLGGGGETQYF. Full variable domain (rest looked up from reference TRBV5-1 and TRBJ2-5): KAGVTQTPRYLIKTRGQQVTLSCSPISGHRSVSWYQQTPGQGLQFLFEYFSETQRNKGNFPGRFSGRQFSNSRSEMNVSTLELGDSALYLCASSLGGGGETQYFGPGTRLLVL.

The chain links TRBV5-4 to TRBJ2-5; D call uncertain. The CDR3 is 14 amino acids. The germline V and J ends were trimmed by 3 bases and 1 base, with 10 bases remaining between them. Germline V gives CDR1 SGHNT, CDR2 YYREEE (reference sequence). The CDR3 DNA reads TGTGCCAGCAGCTCCGAGCTGATCCAAGAGACCCAGTACTTC. It encodes CASSSELIQETQYF. Combining the CDR3 with reference TRBV5-4 and TRBJ2-5 gives the whole variable domain ETGVTQSPTHLIKTRGQQVTLRCSSQSGHNTVSWYQQALGQGPQFIFQYYREEENGRGNFPPRFSGLQFPNYSSELNVNALELDDSALYLCASSSELIQETQYFGPGTRLLVL.

In this sample, this clone turned up once. The chain joins TRBV28 to TRBJ1-2; D unresolved. V lost 4 bases and J 4 bases, leaving 4 bases between the germline ends. CDR3 length: 11 amino acids. From germline, CDR1 is MDHEN and CDR2 SYDVKM. The CDR3 DNA reads as TGTGCCAGCAGTTCCTCCTATGGCTACACCTTC. Its translation: CASSSSYGYTF.

The gene calls are TRBV7-3 and TRBJ2-3; 8 bases line up with TRBD1. V was clipped by 5 bases and J by 2 bases; unmatched bases: 9. The length of the CDR3 is 16 residues. Germline V gene sequence: CDR1 SGHTA, CDR2 FQGTGA. The CDR3 DNA is TGTGCCAGCAGCGTCGACAGGGGATCTTACACAGATACGCAGTATTTT. The encoded protein is CASSVDRGSYTDTQYF.

This clone was counted between two and nine times. This chain uses TRBV7-9 with TRBJ2-2; D possibly corresponds to TRBD1 (5 bases). The V and J ends lost 3 bases and 7 bases respectively, with 6 bases between them. The CDR3 has 12 residues. CDR1 SEHNR and CDR2 FQNEAQ come from the germline V gene (reference sequence). The CDR3 coding sequence is TGTGCCAGCAGCTTGGGGCTCGGGGAGCTGTTTTTT. This encodes CASSLGLGELFF. Supplemented by reference TRBV7-9 and TRBJ2-2, the full variable domain reads DTGVSQNPRHKITKRGQNVTFRCDPISEHNRLYWYRQTLGQGPEFLTYFQNEAQLEKSRLLSDRFSAERPKGSFSTLEIQRTEQGDSAMYLCASSLGLGELFFGEGSRLTVL.

The rearrangement links TRBV2 to TRBJ2-5, with 9 nucleotides matching TRBD2. V shed 0 bases, J shed 4 bases, and the junction held 3 bases outside the gene matches. The germline V gene has CDR1 SNHLY and CDR2 FYNNEI. The CDR3 totals 15 residues. The CDR3 DNA follows: TGTGCCAGCAGTGAAGCGAAACTAGCGGGAGAGACCCAGTACTTC. This gives the protein CASSEAKLAGETQYF.

This clone was found a few times. Other DNA sequences within the sample encode an identical CDR3. DNA for the CDR3: TGTGCCAGCAGTGAGGGCGGGACCCAGTACTTC. Protein: CASSEGGTQYF. The chain uses TRBV6-5 and TRBJ2-5; TRBD2 is a possible D gene (5 bases). V dropped 5 bases and J dropped 7 bases, with 8 bases sitting between them. This CDR3 comprises 11 residues. Germline V gene lookup returns CDR1 MNHEY and CDR2 SVGAGI.

This chain joins TRBV5-4 and TRBJ1-3; the D gene is possibly TRBD1 (6 bases). Per the germline V gene, CDR1 is SGHNT and CDR2 is YYREEE (reference sequence). Trimming removed 0 bases from V and 4 bases from J, with 11 bases in between. The CDR3 sequence is 15 residues long. The CDR3 protein is CASSLAQGVGNTIYF. The CDR3 DNA is TGTGCCAGCAGCTTGGCACAGGGAGTCGGAAACACCATATATTTT.